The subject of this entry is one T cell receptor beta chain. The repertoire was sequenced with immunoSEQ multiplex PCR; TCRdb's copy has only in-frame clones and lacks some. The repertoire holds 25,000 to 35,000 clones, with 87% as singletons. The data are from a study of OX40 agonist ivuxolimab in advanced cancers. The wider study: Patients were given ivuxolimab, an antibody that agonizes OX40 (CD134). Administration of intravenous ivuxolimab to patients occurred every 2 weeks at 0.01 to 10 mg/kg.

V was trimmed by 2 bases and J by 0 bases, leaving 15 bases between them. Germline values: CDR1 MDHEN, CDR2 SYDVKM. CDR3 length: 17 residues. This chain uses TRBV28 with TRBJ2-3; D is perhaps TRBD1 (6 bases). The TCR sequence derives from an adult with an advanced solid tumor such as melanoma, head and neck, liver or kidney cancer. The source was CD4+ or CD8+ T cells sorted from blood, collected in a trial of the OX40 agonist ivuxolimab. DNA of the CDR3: TGTGCCAGCAGTTTACTACAGGGAATGGGTAGCACAGATACGCAGTATTTT. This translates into CASSLLQGMGSTDTQYF.